The rows below give T cell receptor beta chains drawn from one sample of a study of blood T cells in healthy people across ages. TCRdb independently ran MiXCR on the 5' RACE reads; one entry per CDR3 protein. The sample holds about 800,000 distinct CDR3 sequences, nearly 60% seen once. Specimen: blood. These receptors came from a man aged 25-45 years in good health. Each CDR3 is given with its conserved first and last residue. Fields, in order: J gene, D gene, clone size, V gene, CDR3 DNA, CDR3 protein. D genes are given only for firm matches. Not every row has a clone size; where given, it reads once, few, many or a size class.

TRBJ2-7,NA,NA,TRBV7-9,TGTGCCAGCAGCTTAGCGTTGGCCGAGCAGTACTTC,CASSLALAEQYF
TRBJ2-1,NA,NA,TRBV6-2/TRBV6-3,TGTGCCAGCAGGACCCGGGGTGAGCAGTTCTTC,CASRTRGEQFF
TRBJ2-5,TRBD2,NA,TRBV5-1,TGCGCCAGCAGCTTGGCCGGCGGGAGCGGGCAGTACTTC,CASSLAGGSGQYF
TRBJ2-7,TRBD2,NA,TRBV7-9,TGTGCCAGCAGCCTTAGCGGGAGTTTCTTCCACGAGCAGTACTTC,CASSLSGSFFHEQYF
TRBJ2-3,NA,few,TRBV5-6,TGTGCCAGCAGCTCCCTCCTATTCCGTTCAAAAGATACGCAGTATTTT,CASSSLLFRSKDTQYF
TRBJ2-7,TRBD2,NA,TRBV2,TGTGCCAGCAGAACTGGACTAGCGGGTATTTACGAGCAGTACTTC,CASRTGLAGIYEQYF
TRBJ2-1,NA,NA,TRBV5-1,TGCGCCAGCAGCCCACCACAGGACCACTCCTACAATGAGCAGTTCTTC,CASSPPQDHSYNEQFF
TRBJ2-7,NA,many,TRBV6-6,TGTGCTGAGGGATACACCATCTACGAGCAGTACTTC,CAEGYTIYEQYF
TRBJ1-1,NA,NA,TRBV29-1,TGCAGCGTTCGTAAAGGATCGGACACTGAAGCTTTCTTT,CSVRKGSDTEAFF
TRBJ1-2,NA,NA,TRBV5-5,TGTGCCAGCAGCTTGTGGTTCGGGGTCCGGGGCTACACCTTC,CASSLWFGVRGYTF
TRBJ1-2,NA,NA,TRBV29-1,TGCAGCGCCGACGGTAGGGATGAGGGCTACACCTTC,CSADGRDEGYTF
TRBJ2-7,NA,once,TRBV20-1,TGCAGTGCTAGAGACACGGGTCGCCCCTACGAGCAGTACTTC,CSARDTGRPYEQYF
TRBJ1-1,NA,NA,TRBV3-1,TGTGCCAGCAGCCAAGGAGGGACCCCCCTTCCTTTCTTT,CASSQGGTPLPFF
TRBJ1-2,TRBD1,NA,TRBV12-3/TRBV12-4,TGTGCCAGCAGTGGGGGGACAGGGTCGCTCTGGGACTACACCTTC,CASSGGTGSLWDYTF
TRBJ2-7,NA,NA,TRBV20-1,TGCAGTGCCAACCTATATTTTGACGAGCAGTACTTC,CSANLYFDEQYF
TRBJ2-5,NA,NA,TRBV6-1,TGTGCCAGCAGTGAATGGGGGAAAGAGACCCAGTACTTC,CASSEWGKETQYF
TRBJ1-4,TRBD1,NA,TRBV6-1,TGTGCCAGCAGGACCGACAGGGAGAATGAAAAACTGTTTTTT,CASRTDRENEKLFF
TRBJ2-2,TRBD2,NA,TRBV20-1,TGCAGTGCTAGTCCCCCCGGCGGGAGGGCCATCGGGGAGCTGTTTTTT,CSASPPGGRAIGELFF
TRBJ1-1,TRBD1,NA,TRBV7-9,TGTGCCAGCAGCTCGAGACAGGGGAGTGAAGCTTTCTTT,CASSSRQGSEAFF
TRBJ2-7,NA,NA,TRBV5-1,TGCGCCAGCAGCTCAGTACTGAGATCGGGCGAGCAGTACTTC,CASSSVLRSGEQYF
TRBJ1-5,NA,NA,TRBV2,TGTGCCAGCAGCAATCGGGTTCAGCCCCAGCATTTT,CASSNRVQPQHF
TRBJ2-1,TRBD2,NA,TRBV12-5,TGTGCTAGTGGGATAGCGGGATACAATGAGCAGTTCTTC,CASGIAGYNEQFF
TRBJ2-3,TRBD2,once,TRBV4-2,TGTGCCAGCAGAATTAGCGGGAGTGGCACAGATACGCAGTATTTT,CASRISGSGTDTQYF
TRBJ1-2,TRBD1,once,TRBV10-3,TGTGCCACAACGACAGGGAACTATGGCTACACCTTC,CATTTGNYGYTF
TRBJ1-2,NA,NA,TRBV7-2,TGTGCCAGCAGCCCTCGGGTAGCCTACTATGGCTACACCTTC,CASSPRVAYYGYTF
TRBJ2-3,TRBD1,few,TRBV7-2,TGTGCCAGCAGCCGCTGGGGGATCCAGACAGGGTATAGCACAGATACGCAGTATTTT,CASSRWGIQTGYSTDTQYF
TRBJ1-6,TRBD1,NA,TRBV30,TGTGCCTGGAGTGTACAGGGGAATTCACCCCTCCACTTT,CAWSVQGNSPLHF
TRBJ2-7,TRBD2,NA,TRBV7-2,TGTGCCAGCAGCGAGGCGGGGGAAATCGGCTACGAGCAGTACTTC,CASSEAGEIGYEQYF
TRBJ2-1,TRBD2,few,TRBV3-1,TGTGCCAGCAGCCTATCCGGGACTAGCGGGAACAATGAGCAGTTCTTC,CASSLSGTSGNNEQFF
TRBJ2-3,NA,NA,TRBV7-7,TGTGCTAGCAGCCGGATAATAAGGGATACGCAGTATTTT,CASSRIIRDTQYF
TRBJ2-1,TRBD1,NA,TRBV29-1,TGCAGCGTGCAGGGGGCGAGTGAGCAGTTCTTC,CSVQGASEQFF
TRBJ2-1,TRBD2,NA,TRBV20-1,TGCAGTGCTAGGTCCCCGGGGACTAGCCCCGAGCAGTTCTTC,CSARSPGTSPEQFF
TRBJ2-1,TRBD2,NA,TRBV27,TGTGCCAGCAGTTTATTTGGGACTAGCGGGATAGCTGAGCAGTTCTTC,CASSLFGTSGIAEQFF
TRBJ1-4,TRBD1,NA,TRBV29-1,TGCAGCGTTGAAGGGTGGGACAGGGAACTGTTTTTT,CSVEGWDRELFF
TRBJ2-5,TRBD1,few,TRBV5-1,TGCGCCAGCAGCCCCGGGACAGTGGTCGAAGAGACCCAGTACTTC,CASSPGTVVEETQYF
TRBJ1-2,NA,NA,TRBV20-1,TGCAGTGCACCGAATTATGGCTACACCTTC,CSAPNYGYTF
TRBJ2-7,TRBD2,NA,TRBV2,TGTGCCAGCCTCCTCGGACTAGCGGTCTCCGAGCAGTACTTC,CASLLGLAVSEQYF
TRBJ2-3,TRBD2,few,TRBV27,TGTGCCAGCGGGCGGACTAGCGGCACAGATACGCAGTATTTT,CASGRTSGTDTQYF
TRBJ2-1,NA,NA,TRBV11-2,TGTGCCAGCAGCTTCGCGGAGACGGACAATGAGCAGTTCTTC,CASSFAETDNEQFF
TRBJ2-7,TRBD1,NA,TRBV4-3,TGCGCCAGCAGCACCCGGACAGGGACTTCCTACGAGCAGTACTTC,CASSTRTGTSYEQYF
TRBJ2-7,NA,NA,TRBV20-1,TGCAGTGTTAGACTCGGGATCTCCTACGAGCAGTACTTC,CSVRLGISYEQYF
TRBJ1-2,NA,NA,TRBV6-5,TGTGCCAGCACTACATCGGAGAACTATGGCTACACCTTC,CASTTSENYGYTF
TRBJ2-5,NA,NA,TRBV24-1,TGTGCCACCAGTGACGCACCGGACCGCGGAGAGACCCAGTACTTC,CATSDAPDRGETQYF
TRBJ2-3,NA,NA,TRBV12-3/TRBV12-4,TGTGCCGCCGCACCCGGGCGGGGCACAGATACGCAGTATTTT,CAAAPGRGTDTQYF
TRBJ1-2,TRBD1,few,TRBV3-1,TGTGCCAGCAGCCTGGGACAGCTAATCTATGGCTACACCTTC,CASSLGQLIYGYTF
TRBJ2-7,NA,NA,TRBV14,TGTGCCAGCAATCAACAGGGAGGCTCCTACGAGCAGTACTTC,CASNQQGGSYEQYF
TRBJ1-5,NA,NA,TRBV9,TGTGCCAGCAGCCCCGGCCCGGCGGGGAATCAGCCCCAGCATTTT,CASSPGPAGNQPQHF
TRBJ2-7,TRBD2,NA,TRBV28,TGTGCCAGCAGTTTATATGGCACTAGCGGGGCCTACGAGCAGTACTTC,CASSLYGTSGAYEQYF
TRBJ2-3,TRBD2,NA,TRBV24-1,TGTGCCACCAGTGTGGAGGGACTAGCGGGAGGAGGAGATACGCAGTATTTT,CATSVEGLAGGGDTQYF
TRBJ2-3,NA,NA,TRBV6-5,TGTGCCAGCAGTTACTCGACTGGCGTCACAGATACGCAGTATTTT,CASSYSTGVTDTQYF
TRBJ2-7,TRBD1,NA,TRBV7-8,TGTGCCAGCAGCCCCCCGAGACAGGGGAGCTACGAGCAGTACTTC,CASSPPRQGSYEQYF
TRBJ2-3,NA,NA,TRBV5-1,TGCGCCAGCAGCGGAAGGGGTGGTGAGGATACGCAGTATTTT,CASSGRGGEDTQYF
TRBJ1-2,NA,NA,TRBV6-5,TGTGCCAGCAGACAAACAGTTAACTATGGCTACACCTTC,CASRQTVNYGYTF
TRBJ1-5,TRBD1,few,TRBV5-1,TGCGCCAGCAGCTTGACAGGACAGGGTGGTCAGCCCCAGCATTTT,CASSLTGQGGQPQHF